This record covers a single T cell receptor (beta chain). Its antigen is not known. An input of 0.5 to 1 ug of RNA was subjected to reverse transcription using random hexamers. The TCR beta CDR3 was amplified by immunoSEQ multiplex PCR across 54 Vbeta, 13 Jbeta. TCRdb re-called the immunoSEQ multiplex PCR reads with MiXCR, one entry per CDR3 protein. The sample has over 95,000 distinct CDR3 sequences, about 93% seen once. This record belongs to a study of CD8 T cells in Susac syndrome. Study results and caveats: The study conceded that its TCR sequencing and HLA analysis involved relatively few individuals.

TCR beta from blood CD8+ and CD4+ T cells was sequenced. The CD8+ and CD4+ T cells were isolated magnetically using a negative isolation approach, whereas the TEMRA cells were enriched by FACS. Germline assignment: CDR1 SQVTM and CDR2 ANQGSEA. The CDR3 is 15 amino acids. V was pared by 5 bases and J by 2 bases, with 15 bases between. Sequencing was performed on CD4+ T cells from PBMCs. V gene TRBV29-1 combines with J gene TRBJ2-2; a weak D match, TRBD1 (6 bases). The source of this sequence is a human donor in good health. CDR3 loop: CSVRARGGNTGELFF. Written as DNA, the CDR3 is TGCAGCGTTCGGGCCCGTGGGGGCAACACCGGGGAGCTGTTTTTT.